What follows are 21 T cell receptor beta chains derived from one specimen sequenced in a study of T cells in Graves' hyperthyroidism and ophthalmopathy. There were TCR beta CDR3 regions amplified from RNA transcripts. Primed by the HTBI set, a first-round RT-PCR was run on the TCR CDR3. One entry per CDR3 protein results from TCRdb running MiXCR on the multiplex PCR reads. The sample has around 200,000 distinct CDR3 sequences; approximately 17% are singletons. Sequenced material: blood. The receptors shown here come from a woman aged 50 to 60 with Graves' hyperthyroidism.

This clonotype was detected many times. The rearrangement links TRBV4-1 to TRBJ2-5; TRBD2 agrees at 9 bases. This CDR3 spans 19 amino acids. Germline V gene sequence: CDR1 MGHRA, CDR2 YSYEKL. Germline trimming cut 0 bases from V and 5 bases from J; bases unmatched to any gene: 16. The CDR3 spells CASSQDSGWGGGAGETQYF. The CDR3 DNA reads TGCGCCAGCAGCCAAGATTCCGGCTGGGGCGGGGGGGCCGGCGAGACCCAGTACTTC.

This clonotype was recorded many times. V and J are TRBV2 and TRBJ1-6, with D perhaps TRBD1 (5 bases). Trimming took off 4 bases at V and 6 bases at J, with 16 bases between the two ends. This CDR3 has 16 residues. Germline CDR1 SNHLY, CDR2 FYNNEI. The CDR3 DNA follows: TGTGCCAGCAGTGCCGGGACGCAGGGATTTAATTCACCCCTCCACTTT. Its translation is CASSAGTQGFNSPLHF.

In this sample, this clonotype turned up many times. The J gene is TRBJ1-5, the V gene TRBV20-1, with D perhaps TRBD1 (5 bases). The germline V gene encodes CDR1 DFQATT and CDR2 SNEGSKA (reference sequence). The V gene lost 5 bases and the J gene lost 0 bases, with 14 bases spanning the gap. CDR3 length: 15 residues. CDR3 residues: CSAGRRGHSNQPQHF. For the CDR3, the DNA is TGCAGTGCTGGTAGGCGCGGACATAGCAATCAGCCCCAGCATTTT.

This clonotype has just a few counts. This chain uses TRBV13 with TRBJ2-7; 7 bases are shared with TRBD2. Trimming took 5 bases from V and 5 from J; bases not matched to a gene: 6. Germline V gene lookup returns CDR1 PRHDT and CDR2 FYEKMQ (reference sequence). This CDR3 spans 13 amino acids. The CDR3 sequence: CASSPGGGNEQYF. CDR3 nucleotide sequence: TGTGCCAGCAGCCCCGGGGGAGGGAACGAGCAGTACTTC.

The rearrangement links TRBV9 to TRBJ1-1, with a weak D call TRBD1 (6 bases). The germline gives CDR1 SGDLS, CDR2 YYNGEE. With 2 bases removed from V and 4 bases from J, the gap between germline ends came to 12 bases. This CDR3 contains 14 residues. The CDR3 sequence: CASSVLDRPTEAFF. CDR3 nucleotides: TGTGCCAGCAGCGTGTTAGACAGGCCCACTGAAGCTTTCTTT.

CDR3 DNA: TGTGCCAGCAGCACCGCCTTCCAGCTTAGGGACAATGAGCAGTTCTTC. Translation: CASSTAFQLRDNEQFF. The chain links TRBV7-8 to TRBJ2-1; unclear D gene. CDR3 length equals 16 residues. Trimming stripped 5 bases from V and 5 bases from J, with 19 bases between. Per germline, CDR1 SGHVS and CDR2 FQNEAQ.

On this clonotype itself: With a much larger clone just one base away, this may be a read error. The V call is TRBV19, the J call TRBJ1-3; D is unclear. Germline CDR1 is LNHDA and CDR2 is SQIVND (reference sequence). This CDR3 has 14 amino acids. CDR3 amino acids: CTSSTRGNGNTIYF. DNA of the CDR3: TGTACCAGTAGTACGAGAGGAAATGGAAACACCATATATTTT.

This clonotype was detected many times. CDR3 in DNA: TGCGCCAGCAGCGCCCCAGGAGATGGCTACACCTTC. It yields the protein CASSAPGDGYTF. The rearrangement uses TRBV5-1 and TRBJ1-2; no firm D call. CDR1 and CDR2 (germline): SGHRS, YFSETQ. Trimming removed 4 bases at V and 6 bases at J, with 10 bases between. CDR3 size: 12 residues.

Turning to this clonotype: Given a much more abundant clone one base away, this may be a read error. This chain uses TRBV29-1 with TRBJ2-2, with 8 nucleotides matching TRBD1. Germline V gene data show CDR1 as SQVTM and CDR2 as ANQGSEA. The CDR3 covers 13 residues. This CDR3 is CNVQGANTGELFF. The CDR3 DNA reads as TGCAACGTACAGGGGGCGAACACCGGGGAGCTGTTTTTT.

This clonotype was detected many times. The DNA for the CDR3 is TGTGCCAGCACCCCCTCCGGGACAGGGGGGGTTCAGCCCCAGCATTTT. Translated: CASTPSGTGGVQPQHF. This sequence joins TRBV19 and TRBJ1-5; TRBD1 matches at 11 bases. The CDR3 extends over 16 amino acids. The ends lost 9 bases at V and 6 bases at J; junction bases unmatched: 13. Germline V CDR1 and CDR2: LNHDA, SQIVND (reference sequence).

This clonotype occurred many times. V usage is TRBV12-3 or TRBV12-4 and J usage is TRBJ1-5; D unclear. V was cut by 5 bases and J by 5 bases, with 10 bases left in between. The CDR3 contains 13 residues. CDR3 nucleotides: TGTGCCAGCAGTCTAACTACTCATCAGCCCCAGCATTTT. This sequence encodes CASSLTTHQPQHF.

At least ten counts were recorded for this clonotype. The rearrangement links TRBV12-3 or TRBV12-4 to TRBJ1-2, with D perhaps matching TRBD1 (6 bases). The CDR3 is 13 amino acids. V lost 6 bases to trimming and J lost 5 bases, with 13 bases between them. Here the CDR3 DNA reads TGTGCCAGCAGGGAAACCGGGACATATGGCTACACCTTC. Protein product: CASRETGTYGYTF.

This clonotype occurred many times. J is TRBJ1-5 and V is TRBV6-1, with D possibly matching TRBD1 (6 bases). The CDR3 has 16 residues. V shed 6 bases and J shed 0 bases, with 15 bases lying between them. Germline lookup yields CDR1 MNHNS and CDR2 SASEGT. The CDR3 coding sequence is TGTGCCAGCAGACACGGGACACCTTATAGCAATCAGCCCCAGCATTTT. The encoded protein is CASRHGTPYSNQPQHF.

This clonotype showed up just a few times. V and J are TRBV11-2 and TRBJ2-5, with 7 bases that match TRBD1. V lost 0 bases, J lost 1 base, and 5 bases stayed unmatched. Germline-derived CDR1 and CDR2 are SGHAT and FQNNGV. The CDR3 totals 16 residues. The CDR3 nucleotides read TGTGCCAGCAGCTTAGAACGACAGGGACCCCAAGAGACCCAGTACTTC. This codes for CASSLERQGPQETQYF.

This chain connects TRBV19 to TRBJ1-5, with a possible D match to TRBD1 (5 bases). Germline V CDR1 and CDR2: LNHDA, SQIVND (reference sequence). The CDR3 is 13 amino acids. The V end lost 7 bases, the J end lost 4 bases, and 11 bases lay between the germline ends. This CDR3 reads CASNLGANQPQHF. CDR3 bases: TGTGCCAGTAATCTTGGGGCGAATCAGCCCCAGCATTTT.

This clonotype was seen repeatedly, ten times or more. The chain carries TRBV7-2 and TRBJ2-3, with D tentatively TRBD1 or TRBD2 (6 bases each). V dropped 7 bases and J dropped 1 base, with 15 bases sitting between them. Germline assignment: CDR1 SGHTA and CDR2 FQGNSA. The CDR3 loop spans 15 amino acids. The CDR3 DNA reads TGTGCCAGCACCGATGGGGGGCGAGGCACAGATACGCAGTATTTT. It is translated as CASTDGGRGTDTQYF.

This clonotype showed up many times. The chain recombines TRBV6-5 with TRBJ2-2; D is possibly TRBD1 or TRBD2 (5 bases each). The CDR3 runs to 16 residues. The germline V gene encodes CDR1 MNHEY and CDR2 SVGAGI. Trimming removed 2 bases at V and 0 bases at J, with 10 bases between. This chain's CDR3 is CASSYGTFANTGELFF. The CDR3 coding sequence is TGTGCCAGCAGTTACGGGACCTTCGCGAACACCGGGGAGCTGTTTTTT.

J is TRBJ2-7 and V is TRBV4-3; 7 bases agree with TRBD1. CDR3 length: 15 residues. Germline values: CDR1 LGHNA, CDR2 YSLEER. J was trimmed by 4 bases and V by 0 bases; bases with no gene match: 6. CDR3 in DNA: TGCGCCAGCAGCCAAGAATGGGACAGATTTTACGAGCAGTACTTC. Its translation is CASSQEWDRFYEQYF.

This clonotype was seen repeatedly, ten times or more. The gene calls are TRBV20-1 and TRBJ1-1; 9 nucleotides agree with TRBD1. V lost 3 bases and J lost 5; bases outside the gene matches: 7. In germline, CDR1 is DFQATT, CDR2 SNEGSKA (reference sequence). The CDR3 spans 14 residues. CDR3 protein: CSASYRGRGTEAFF. CDR3 DNA sequence: TGCAGTGCTAGCTACAGGGGGCGAGGTACTGAAGCTTTCTTT.

This clonotype was found many times. The chain employs TRBV7-2 and TRBJ2-3, with 8 bases that match TRBD2. Unmatched junction bases numbered 2, after V lost 2 bases and J lost 1 base. Germline CDR1 reads SGHTA; CDR2 reads FQGNSA. The CDR3 totals 15 residues. The CDR3 nucleotides are TGTGCCAGCAGCTTAAGGCGGGGGGGCACAGATACGCAGTATTTT. Protein: CASSLRRGGTDTQYF.

This clonotype was counted at least ten times. The genes are TRBV7-6 and TRBJ1-4; tentative D call: TRBD1 (5 bases). This CDR3 contains 15 residues. The germline V and J ends were trimmed by 5 bases and 3 bases, with 13 bases remaining between them. Germline loops: CDR1 SGHVS, CDR2 FNYEAQ. The CDR3 coding sequence is TGTGCCAGCAGCCCCAGGACGGGACCTAATGAAAAACTGTTTTTT. Residues: CASSPRTGPNEKLFF.